These 17 T cell receptor beta chains came from one sample sequenced in a study of T cell responses to AZD1222 COVID-19 vaccine. Generated by immunoSEQ multiplex PCR, the TCRdb table keeps only in-frame clones and is missing some. This sample has approximately 150,000 clones, with just over 90% found just once. Sequenced material: peripheral blood, taken on day 0 of MenACWY control vaccination. These receptors originate from an adult in good health.

This rearrangement joins TRBV28 to TRBJ1-2; D may be TRBD1 (6 bases). The V and J ends lost 2 bases and 7 bases respectively, with 14 bases between them. The CDR3 length is 14 residues. Germline CDR1 reads MDHEN; CDR2 reads SYDVKM. The CDR3: CASSLRQGGTGYTF. CDR3 sequence (DNA): TGTGCCAGCAGTTTACGGCAAGGGGGAACTGGCTACACCTTC.

The V call is TRBV7-2, the J call TRBJ1-4, with 7 bases matching TRBD1. The germline CDR1 and CDR2 sequences are SGHTA and FQGNSA. The CDR3 sequence is 14 residues long. V dropped 5 bases and J dropped 6; count of bases not matched to a gene: 6. This CDR3 is CASSAGGGDEKLFF. For the CDR3, the DNA is TGTGCCAGCAGCGCAGGGGGGGGAGATGAAAAACTGTTTTTT.

This clone was recorded once. The chain is built from TRBV7-8 and TRBJ2-4; TRBD1 matches 7 bases. V lost 5 bases and J lost 8; bases outside the gene matches: 9. Germline V gene data show CDR1 as SGHVS and CDR2 as FQNEAQ. This CDR3 comprises 14 residues. CDR3 DNA: TGTGCCAGCAGCCAAACACAGGGGATGGACATTCAGTACTTC. This codes for CASSQTQGMDIQYF.

This clone was observed a few times. J is TRBJ1-1 and V is TRBV6-5; D is ambiguous. This CDR3 is built from 14 residues. V was cut by 8 bases and J by 1 base, with 14 bases left in between. CDR1 MNHEY and CDR2 SVGAGI come from the germline V gene. CDR3 nucleotide sequence: TGTGCCAGCCGACTCGCCGACACGAACACTGAAGCTTTCTTT. It encodes CASRLADTNTEAFF.

This clone occurred a few times. As DNA, the CDR3 is TGTGCCATCAGTGAGGAGGGGTCCTATAATTCACCCCTCCACTTT. This translates into CAISEEGSYNSPLHF. This chain uses TRBV10-3 with TRBJ1-6, with a possible D match to TRBD1 (5 bases). Germline V gene sequence: CDR1 ENHRY, CDR2 SYGVKD. The CDR3 is 15 residues long. Trimming stripped 2 bases from V and 1 base from J, with 6 bases between.

This clone has just one count. This rearrangement joins TRBV28 to TRBJ1-6; D is perhaps TRBD1 (5 bases). The CDR3 runs 13 residues. Germline loops: CDR1 MDHEN, CDR2 SYDVKM. The CDR3 loop reads CGAGSSYNSPLHF. CDR3 bases: TGTGGTGCAGGGAGCTCCTATAATTCACCCCTCCACTTT.

V is TRBV6-4 and J is TRBJ1-6, with D possibly matching TRBD1 (6 bases). The CDR3 consists of 14 residues. V dropped 4 bases and J dropped 8 bases, with 12 bases sitting between them. Germline CDR1 is MRHNA and CDR2 is SNTAGT. The CDR3 DNA is TGTGCCAGCAGTGTGGAAGGGGGAGATTCACCCCTCCACTTT. This codes for CASSVEGGDSPLHF.

The chain employs TRBV9 and TRBJ1-1; D unclear. CDR1 SGDLS and CDR2 YYNGEE come from the germline V gene. The CDR3 covers 11 residues. Trimming took 4 bases from V and 6 from J, leaving 7 bases between them. The CDR3 protein is CASSPGPEAFF. CDR3 nucleotide sequence: TGTGCCAGCAGCCCCGGGCCTGAAGCTTTCTTT.

This clone was counted a single time. Within the sample, other DNA sequences also encode this same CDR3. The CDR3 DNA follows: TGTGCCAGCAGCTCCCTGGGGAACACTGAAGCTTTCTTT. Protein product: CASSSLGNTEAFF. V is TRBV9 and J is TRBJ1-1; D is unresolved. CDR3 length: 13 amino acids. The germline V and J ends were trimmed by 4 bases and 1 base, with 8 bases remaining between them. The germline V gene has CDR1 SGDLS and CDR2 YYNGEE.

V usage is TRBV7-2 and J usage is TRBJ1-1; no clear D. Germline V gives CDR1 SGHTA, CDR2 FQGNSA. CDR3 length equals 13 residues. Trimming took off 2 bases at V and 6 bases at J, with 10 bases between the two ends. CDR3 sequence: CASSLRGEAEAFF. CDR3 nucleotides: TGTGCCAGCAGCTTACGCGGTGAGGCTGAAGCTTTCTTT.

V gene TRBV7-2 combines with J gene TRBJ2-1, with 14 bases aligning to TRBD2. The ends lost 5 bases at V and 6 bases at J; junction bases unmatched: 3. Germline values: CDR1 SGHTA, CDR2 FQGNSA. This CDR3 spans 15 amino acids. The CDR3 nucleotides read TGTGCCAGCAGCCCCGGGACTAGCGGGAGCAATGAGCAGTTCTTC. Encoded protein: CASSPGTSGSNEQFF.

V and J are TRBV6-6 and TRBJ2-6, with 8 bases aligning to TRBD1. The CDR3 contains 16 residues. V shed 5 bases, J shed 2 bases, and the junction held 5 bases outside the gene matches. Germline loops: CDR1 MNHNY, CDR2 SVGAGI (reference sequence). Here the CDR3 DNA reads TGTGCCAGCAGTCAGGCCAGGGGGCCTGGGGCCAACGTCCTGACTTTC. It specifies CASSQARGPGANVLTF.

The chain employs TRBV7-8 and TRBJ2-1; no reliable D call. Germline loops: CDR1 SGHVS, CDR2 FQNEAQ. Trimming left V 0 bases short and J 15 bases short, with 21 bases between. The CDR3 loop spans 15 amino acids. This CDR3 reads CASSLALGRGLRLFF. The DNA for the CDR3 is TGTGCCAGCAGCTTAGCTTTGGGTAGAGGTTTGCGTTTGTTCTTC.

This clone appeared once. The rearrangement uses TRBV7-8 and TRBJ2-5; tentatively, D is TRBD2 (5 bases). This CDR3 is 14 amino acids long. The germline gives CDR1 SGHVS, CDR2 FQNEAQ. Trimming removed 5 bases from V and 2 bases from J, with 12 bases in between. The CDR3 is CASSRGKVQETQYF. In DNA, the CDR3 is TGTGCCAGCAGCCGAGGGAAGGTTCAAGAGACCCAGTACTTC.

J is TRBJ1-1 and V is TRBV29-1, with 8 positions matching TRBD1. Germline V gene sequence: CDR1 SQVTM, CDR2 ANQGSEA. With V trimmed by 6 bases and J by 4 bases, 10 bases remained unmatched. This CDR3 is built from 14 residues. CDR3 sequence reads: CSVAQGAAGTEAFF. CDR3 bases: TGCAGCGTAGCCCAGGGGGCCGCAGGCACTGAAGCTTTCTTT.

The J gene is TRBJ1-1, the V gene TRBV19; D perhaps matches TRBD1 (6 bases). The germline V gene has CDR1 LNHDA and CDR2 SQIVND (reference sequence). The V end lost 7 bases, the J end lost 0 bases, and 24 bases lay between the germline ends. The length of the CDR3 is 18 residues. The CDR3 nucleotides are TGTGCCAGTATGGGGGCCGGGTCCCAATTAGGGATGAACACTGAAGCTTTCTTT. It translates to CASMGAGSQLGMNTEAFF.

The rearrangement links TRBV7-8 to TRBJ2-7; 8 bases are a match to TRBD1. The germline V gene encodes CDR1 SGHVS and CDR2 FQNEAQ. The CDR3 extends over 15 amino acids. V lost 1 base, J lost 4 bases, and 6 bases stayed unmatched. The CDR3 spells CASSLGGQGAYEQYF. CDR3 coding DNA: TGTGCCAGCAGCTTAGGTGGTCAGGGGGCTTACGAGCAGTACTTC.